The 3 T cell receptor beta chains given below trace back to one sample, sequenced in a study of PD-1 blockade in classical Hodgkin lymphoma. Method: immunoSEQ multiplex PCR; TCRdb's copy keeps in-frame clones and lacks some. The data show around 50,000 clones, approximately 72% seen once. Time point given: cycle 4 day 1 (C4D1), after more than five weeks of nivolumab. Every one of the patients relapsed after autologous stem cell transplantation (brentuximab vedotin exposure was variable). This material consisted of peripheral blood mononuclear cells (PBMCs), taken before the fourth cycle of nivolumab. The receptors were gathered from a human donor with classical Hodgkin lymphoma.

This clone was detected once. The chain carries TRBV19 and TRBJ2-3, with a possible D match to TRBD1 (6 bases). Trimming cost V 7 bases and J 0 bases, with 17 bases left between them. This CDR3 spans 16 amino acids. Germline V lookup: CDR1 LNHDA, CDR2 SQIVND (reference sequence). As DNA, the CDR3 is TGTGCCAGTACCGTCCCGACAGGTACTAGCACAGATACGCAGTATTTT. Translating it yields CASTVPTGTSTDTQYF.

V is TRBV28 and J is TRBJ1-2; TRBD1 matches at 10 bases. CDR1 and CDR2 from the germline V gene are MDHEN and SYDVKM. The junction had 5 bases not matched to a gene; V was cut back by 3 bases and J by 7 bases. This CDR3 region has 14 residues. This CDR3 is CASSLRTGGFGYTF. CDR3 coding DNA: TGTGCCAGCAGTTTGAGGACAGGGGGATTTGGCTACACCTTC.

This chain uses TRBV5-6 with TRBJ2-7, with 12 bases fitting TRBD2. Per the germline V gene, CDR1 is SGHDT and CDR2 is YYEEEE. The CDR3 length is 14 residues. J was trimmed by 3 bases and V by 6 bases; bases with no gene match: 4. For the CDR3, the DNA is TGTGCCAGCAACAGACTAGCGGGAGACTACGAGCAGTACTTC. Its translation is CASNRLAGDYEQYF.